This T cell receptor (beta chain) originates from a study of blood T cell repertoires in COVID-19. At the level of the study: Some COVID-19 samples were acute and others convalescent; all came from the United States, Italy and Spain. Sources were T cells, B-cell-depleted T cells, or PBMCs; the material itself was cDNA or gDNA.

The germline gives CDR1 MNHEY, CDR2 SVGAGI. The J segment lost 4 bases and the V segment lost 6 bases, leaving 3 bases of the junction unmatched. The CDR3 spans 13 residues. Sequencing was performed with immunoSEQ multiplex PCR; in TCRdb, only in-frame clones are kept and a portion is missing. The sample consists of roughly 25,000 clones, roughly 84% of them appearing once. The sample was peripheral blood. The chain links TRBV6-5 to TRBJ2-1; 7 positions match TRBD1. This TCR came from a man in his fifties with active COVID-19. The CDR3 DNA is TGTGCCAGCAGAGACAGGGTTTACAATGAGCAGTTCTTC. Translating gives CASRDRVYNEQFF.